What follows are 15 T cell receptor beta chains derived from one specimen sequenced in a study of control samples from healthy donors and cancer patients (dated by TCRdb to the early 2020s). The receptor library was made with the immunoSEQ multiplex PCR assay. TCRdb stores this immuneACCESS table with in-frame sequences only. Part of the clones is absent; in the studies checked, under half of the shortfall reflects unresolved V genes, and no reason is known for the rest. A total of about 60,000 clones appear in this sample, 70% to 90% of them only once. The biggest ten clones account for approximately 4% of the sample. Sequencing was carried out using blood. Receptors were obtained from a man aged 50 to 60 in good health.

V is TRBV28 and J is TRBJ2-3, with 11 bases aligning to TRBD2. Germline CDR1 is MDHEN and CDR2 is SYDVKM. V dropped 5 bases and J dropped 5; count of bases not matched to a gene: 12. The CDR3 has 17 residues. The CDR3 region has the DNA TGTGCCAGCAGTACCTTATTTAGCGGGAGGGCCAAAGATACGCAGTATTTT. Translation: CASSTLFSGRAKDTQYF.

The chain is built from TRBV11-3 and TRBJ2-1; perhaps TRBD1 as D (6 bases). In germline, CDR1 is SGHNT, CDR2 YENEEA. V lost 0 bases, J lost 5 bases, and 8 bases lay in between. CDR3 length: 14 residues. CDR3 region: CASSLDPGDNEQFF. The CDR3 DNA follows: TGTGCCAGCAGCTTAGATCCAGGGGACAATGAGCAGTTCTTC.

This chain connects TRBV10-3 to TRBJ2-1; D could derive from TRBD1 or TRBD2 (5 bases each). CDR3 size: 15 residues. Germline CDR1 and CDR2: ENHRY and SYGVKD. The germline V and J ends were trimmed by 2 bases and 5 bases, with 13 bases remaining between them. The CDR3 DNA reads as TGTGCCATCAGTGAGCCCTGGGGGAGAGACAATGAGCAGTTCTTC. Amino acid sequence: CAISEPWGRDNEQFF.

This clone was observed a few times. V gene TRBV3-1 (or the pseudogene TRBV3-2) combines with J gene TRBJ1-1, with D hard to call. The CDR3 consists of 13 residues. Germline CDR1 and CDR2: LGHDT and YNNKEL (reference sequence). Trimming left V 3 bases short and J 6 bases short, with 11 bases between. CDR3 bases: TGTGCCAGCAGCCAGAAACCGGACGCTGAAGCTTTCTTT. Translated, it gives CASSQKPDAEAFF.

The rearrangement joins TRBV10-3 to TRBJ1-1; the D gene is possibly TRBD1 (5 bases). V was pared by 3 bases and J by 1 base, with 9 bases between. The CDR3 is 14 amino acids. In germline, CDR1 is ENHRY, CDR2 SYGVKD. CDR3 DNA: TGTGCCATCAGTGACCAGACAGAGAACACTGAAGCTTTCTTT. It codes for CAISDQTENTEAFF.

V is TRBV6-1 and J is TRBJ1-2; D is uncertain. CDR1 MNHNS and CDR2 SASEGT come from the germline V gene. The CDR3 has 16 residues. Trimming took 3 bases from V and 4 from J, leaving 18 bases between them. CDR3 sequence reads: CASSDSFGATTYGYTF. The CDR3 DNA is TGTGCCAGCAGTGATTCTTTTGGAGCAACCACCTATGGCTACACCTTC.

The rearrangement joins TRBV28 to TRBJ1-6, with D possibly matching TRBD1 (6 bases). Trimming removed 3 bases at V and 5 bases at J, with 11 bases between. The CDR3 is 15 amino acids. Germline CDR1 and CDR2: MDHEN and SYDVKM. The CDR3 DNA sequence: TGTGCCAGCAGTTTGGAACAGGGTAATAATTCACCCCTCCACTTT. This translates into CASSLEQGNNSPLHF.

The chain uses TRBV27 and TRBJ1-6; 9 positions match TRBD1. In germline, CDR1 is MNHEY, CDR2 SMNVEV (reference sequence). The V and J ends lost 6 bases and 8 bases, in that order; junction bases with no gene match: 5. The CDR3 is 14 amino acids. In DNA form, the CDR3 reads TGTGCCAGCAGGCCCGGGACAGGGTATTCACCCCTCCACTTT. Translation gives CASRPGTGYSPLHF.

This chain connects TRBV5-6 to TRBJ1-4; a possible D gene is TRBD1 (5 bases). The CDR3 runs 15 residues. CDR1 is SGHDT and CDR2 is YYEEEE in the germline V gene. Trimming took 5 bases from V and 3 from J, leaving 14 bases between them. The DNA for the CDR3 is TGTGCCAGCAGTAAATCAGGGTGGGCTAATGAAAAACTGTTTTTT. It yields the protein CASSKSGWANEKLFF. Full variable domain (outside the CDR3, taken from reference TRBV5-6 and TRBJ1-4): DAGVTQSPTHLIKTRGQQVTLRCSPKSGHDTVSWYQQALGQGPQFIFQYYEEEERQRGNFPDRFSGHQFPNYSSELNVNALLLGDSALYLCASSKSGWANEKLFFGSGTQLSVL.

The chain joins TRBV19 to TRBJ1-3; 7 bases line up with TRBD1. Unmatched junction bases numbered 8, after V lost 2 bases and J lost 7 bases. The CDR3 has 15 residues. CDR1 and CDR2 (germline): LNHDA, SQIVND (reference sequence). CDR3 protein: CASSIQGQSPNTIYF. The DNA of the CDR3 is TGTGCCAGTAGTATACAGGGACAGTCGCCGAACACCATATATTTT.

This chain joins TRBV7-2 and TRBJ2-3; no definite D call. Germline CDR1 and CDR2: SGHTA and FQGNSA. Between the trimmed V and J ends, which lost 2 bases and 4 bases, there was a span of 4 bases. The CDR3 is made up of 12 amino acids. The CDR3 reads CASSLYPDTQYF. Here the CDR3 DNA reads TGTGCCAGCAGCTTATACCCAGATACGCAGTATTTT.

The V and J genes are TRBV7-3 and TRBJ1-1, with unresolved D. The CDR3 is 15 amino acids. In germline, CDR1 is SGHTA, CDR2 FQGTGA. Trimming shortened V by 5 bases and J by 1 base, and 14 bases separated the two germline ends. The CDR3 sequence is CASSTEPTQNTEAFF. The CDR3 DNA is TGTGCCAGCAGCACAGAACCGACCCAGAACACTGAAGCTTTCTTT.

DNA for the CDR3: TGTGCCAGCGACACGGAGGGTGCAACTAATGAAAAACTGTTTTTT. It yields the protein CASDTEGATNEKLFF. The gene calls are TRBV5-8 and TRBJ1-4; D gene uncertain. The CDR3 length is 15 residues. From germline, CDR1 is SGHTS and CDR2 YDEGEE. V was clipped by 7 bases and J by 0 bases, with 13 bases between them.

CDR3 residues: CASKRRKPYEQYF. The CDR3 nucleotides read TGCGCCAGCAAGAGGCGGAAACCGTATGAGCAGTACTTC. The V and J genes are TRBV23-1 and TRBJ2-7, with no clear D. TRBV23-1 is an open reading frame whose function is uncertain. The CDR3 runs to 13 residues. V shed 7 bases and J shed 7 bases, with 17 bases lying between them.

The V and J genes are TRBV18 and TRBJ1-5; 9 nucleotides line up with TRBD1. The CDR3 runs 15 residues. Germline V lookup: CDR1 KGHSH, CDR2 LQKENI. With V trimmed by 0 bases and J by 4 bases, 1 base remained unmatched. For the CDR3, the DNA is TGTGCCAGCTCACCACCCGGGACAGGGAATCAGCCCCAGCATTTT. Its protein product is CASSPPGTGNQPQHF. The full variable domain, with the rest looked up from reference TRBV18 and TRBJ1-5, is NAGVMQNPRHLVRRRGQEARLRCSPMKGHSHVYWYRQLPEEGLKFMVYLQKENIIDESGMPKERFSAEFPKEGPSILRIQQVVRGDSAAYFCASSPPGTGNQPQHFGDGTRLSIL.